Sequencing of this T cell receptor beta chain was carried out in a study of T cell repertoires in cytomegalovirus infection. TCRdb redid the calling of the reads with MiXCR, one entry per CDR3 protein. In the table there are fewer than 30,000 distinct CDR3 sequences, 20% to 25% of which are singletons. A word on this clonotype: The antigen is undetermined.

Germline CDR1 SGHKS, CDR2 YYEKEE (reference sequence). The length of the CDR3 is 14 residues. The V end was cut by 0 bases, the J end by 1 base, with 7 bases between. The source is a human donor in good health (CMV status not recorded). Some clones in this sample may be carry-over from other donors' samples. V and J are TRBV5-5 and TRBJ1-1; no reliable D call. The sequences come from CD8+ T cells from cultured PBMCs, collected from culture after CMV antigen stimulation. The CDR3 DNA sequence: TGTGCCAGCAGCTTGGGACAAGAGAACACTGAAGCTTTCTTT. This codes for CASSLGQENTEAFF.